This T cell receptor beta chain was observed in a study of beta chain features in type 1 diabetes. Per germline, CDR1 SGHDT and CDR2 YYEEEE. Trimming stripped 4 bases from V and 6 bases from J, with 13 bases between. The CDR3 is 13 amino acids. Heparinised blood was drawn once per donor, averaging about 0.11 L. Investigators reverse transcribed all isolated RNA, so they sequenced expressed TCRB transcripts. The data were produced by immunoSEQ multiplex PCR, yet TCRdb's version contains in-frame clones alone and is incomplete. The sample has around 200,000 clones, 10% to 15% seen once. Material for sequencing was central memory CD4+ T cells from blood. The source of this sequence is a woman between 18 and 29 years old in good health. The gene calls are TRBV5-6 and TRBJ1-2; weak D call: TRBD1 (5 bases). CDR3 protein: CASSRQLSDGYTF. The CDR3 nucleotides are TGTGCCAGCAGCCGACAGCTTTCGGATGGCTACACCTTC.